Only a few counts were recorded for the clone carrying this TCR beta chain. Its antigen is currently unknown. Study results and limitations: Whole repertoires were not studied in the larger cohort, only one V-J beta rearrangement. In terms of TCR gene usage, tumor memory CD4+ T cells clustered together with blood and lymph node memory CD4+ cells, as well as with lymph node naive CD4+ cells.

Germline V gene lookup returns CDR1 MNHNS and CDR2 SASEGT. CDR3 size: 15 residues. V shed 10 bases and J 4 bases; nucleotides not matched to a gene: 11. TCRdb re-called the 5' RACE reads through MiXCR, storing one row per CDR3 protein. Of approximately 50,000 distinct CDR3 sequences in the sample, more than 20% were seen once. Cells sorted as Tregs were CD4+, CD25+ and CD127-/low. Specimen: tumor-infiltrating Tregs sorted from the breast tumor. The chain combines TRBV6-1 with TRBJ1-5; 9 nucleotides align to TRBD1. This sequence was found in a female donor with breast cancer. CDR3 nucleotide sequence: TGTGCCAACACCCGAATGGGACAGGGAAATCAGCCCCAGCATTTT. This translates into CANTRMGQGNQPQHF.